The 20 T cell receptor beta chains below come from one sample, sequenced in a study of blood T cell repertoires in COVID-19. Repertoires were generated with immunoSEQ multiplex PCR, while TCRdb's copy carries only in-frame clones and drops some. This sample has under 400,000 clones, with about 90% found just once. The specimen sequenced was PBMCs or T cells enriched from blood (not recorded which). These receptors originate from a woman aged 25 to 39 who had been exposed to COVID-19.

Worth noting for this clone: This specimen includes other DNA sequences encoding the same CDR3. The chain has TRBV9 and TRBJ1-6; 8 bases fit TRBD1. The CDR3 has 14 amino acids. Germline lookup yields CDR1 SGDLS and CDR2 YYNGEE. V shed 4 bases and J 7 bases; nucleotides not matched to a gene: 4. The CDR3 DNA reads TGTGCCAGCAGCCGGGGACAGGCAAATTCACCCCTCCACTTT. Encoded protein: CASSRGQANSPLHF.

This clone was seen more than once but under ten times. The rearrangement uses TRBV23-1 and TRBJ2-7; D is perhaps TRBD1 (6 bases). TRBV23-1 is annotated as an ORF whose role is uncertain. The length of the CDR3 is 16 residues. Trimming stripped 0 bases from V and 2 bases from J, with 14 bases between. In DNA form, the CDR3 reads TGCGCCAGCAGTCAATCGGGACACAAACTTACCTACGAGCAGTACTTC. As protein: CASSQSGHKLTYEQYF.

This chain connects TRBV12-3 or TRBV12-4 to TRBJ1-3; D may be TRBD1 (6 bases). V shed 9 bases and J shed 0 bases, with 9 bases lying between them. This CDR3 is built from 13 residues. CDR3 nucleotide sequence: TGTGCCAGTAACAGGGTCTCTGGAAACACCATATATTTT. Residues: CASNRVSGNTIYF.

The chain uses TRBV6-5 and TRBJ1-1; D gene uncertain. This CDR3 is built from 12 residues. Trimming took 0 bases from V and 4 from J, leaving 3 bases between them. CDR1 and CDR2 from the germline V gene are MNHEY and SVGAGI. The CDR3 region has the DNA TGTGCCAGCAGTTACTCGAGCACTGAAGCTTTCTTT. Its translation: CASSYSSTEAFF.

The CDR3 region is CASSDSGHGLAFSYEQYF. The CDR3 coding sequence is TGTGCCAGTAGTGACTCGGGACACGGACTCGCTTTCTCCTACGAGCAGTACTTC. The V and J genes are TRBV19 and TRBJ2-7; maybe TRBD1 (6 bases). The CDR3 loop spans 18 amino acids. Trimming left V 5 bases short and J 0 bases short, with 23 bases between. CDR1 LNHDA and CDR2 SQIVND come from the germline V gene (reference sequence).

The gene calls are TRBV14 and TRBJ2-5; 7 bases line up with TRBD1. CDR1 and CDR2 (germline): SGHDN, FVKESK. The CDR3 length is 14 residues. V was clipped by 4 bases and J by 1 base; unmatched bases: 3. CDR3 region: CASSPRTGQETQYF. For the CDR3, the DNA is TGTGCCAGCAGCCCCCGGACAGGCCAAGAGACCCAGTACTTC. The full variable domain, rest sourced from reference TRBV14 and TRBJ2-5, is EAGVTQFPSHSVIEKGQTVTLRCDPISGHDNLYWYRRVMGKEIKFLLHFVKESKQDESGMPNNRFLAERTGGTYSTLKVQPAELEDSGVYFCASSPRTGQETQYFGPGTRLLVL.

This clone was seen just once. This chain uses TRBV28 with TRBJ1-5; 9 nucleotides match TRBD1. Germline CDR1 reads MDHEN; CDR2 reads SYDVKM. The CDR3 runs 19 residues. Unmatched junction bases numbered 12, after V lost 2 bases and J lost 1 base. CDR3 sequence reads: CASSLRLGQGGASNQPQHF. CDR3 DNA: TGTGCCAGCAGTTTAAGGCTGGGACAGGGAGGAGCGAGCAATCAGCCCCAGCATTTT.

This clone has more than one count but fewer than ten. The rearrangement links TRBV30 to TRBJ2-7; possible D gene TRBD2, 6 bases. From germline, CDR1 is GTSNPN and CDR2 SVGIG (reference sequence). V dropped 0 bases and J dropped 2 bases, with 17 bases sitting between them. The CDR3 length is 16 residues. The DNA for the CDR3 is TGTGCCTGGAGTGTACCCACCGGGACTGATACCTACGAGCAGTACTTC. Residues: CAWSVPTGTDTYEQYF.

The chain has TRBV19 and TRBJ1-1, with TRBD1 matching over 9 bases. Looked up from germline, CDR1 is LNHDA and CDR2 is SQIVND (reference sequence). The CDR3 length is 16 residues. The V gene end was trimmed by 3 bases and the J gene end by 3 bases; junction bases not matched to a gene: 8. CDR3 nucleotides: TGTGCCAGTAGTATCGGGGACAGGGTTCGGGACACTGAAGCTTTCTTT. Encoded protein: CASSIGDRVRDTEAFF.

V is TRBV6-5 and J is TRBJ1-4; D is undetermined. The CDR3 has 13 amino acids. V shed 8 bases and J shed 8 bases, with 15 bases lying between them. Germline CDR1 is MNHEY and CDR2 is SVGAGI. CDR3 in amino acids: CASVPSGLEKLFF. In DNA form, the CDR3 reads TGTGCCAGCGTTCCATCGGGGTTGGAAAAACTGTTTTTT.

This chain connects TRBV6-1 to TRBJ2-5, with D perhaps matching TRBD2 (5 bases). There are 15 residues in the CDR3. Trimming took 0 bases from V and 5 from J, leaving 13 bases between them. Germline assignment: CDR1 MNHNS and CDR2 SASEGT. CDR3: CASSEAGTRRETQYF. DNA for the CDR3: TGTGCCAGCAGTGAAGCTGGAACGAGGAGGGAGACCCAGTACTTC.

The chain combines TRBV5-8 with TRBJ2-1; 8 bases map to TRBD2. Germline CDR1 reads SGHTS; CDR2 reads YDEGEE. V was clipped by 3 bases and J by 7 bases; unmatched bases: 9. This CDR3 spans 15 amino acids. The CDR3 is CASSSRGEGWNEQFF. Here the CDR3 DNA reads TGTGCCAGCAGCTCGCGGGGGGAGGGGTGGAATGAGCAGTTCTTC.

The chain carries TRBV25-1 and TRBJ1-4; 7 nucleotides match TRBD1. Trimming removed 7 bases from V and 3 bases from J; junction bases left unmatched: 2. Germline V gene lookup returns CDR1 MGHDK and CDR2 SYGVNS. The CDR3 is 13 amino acids. The CDR3: CASTGQPNEKLFF. Here the CDR3 DNA reads TGTGCCAGCACGGGACAGCCTAATGAAAAACTGTTTTTT.

The chain couples TRBV6-5 to TRBJ1-3; 9 bases are shared with TRBD1. CDR3 length: 15 amino acids. The germline gives CDR1 MNHEY, CDR2 SVGAGI. V shed 2 bases and J 2 bases; nucleotides not matched to a gene: 1. The CDR3 DNA sequence: TGTGCCAGCAGTTACGGGACAGGGACTGGAAACACCATATATTTT. Residues: CASSYGTGTGNTIYF.

This sequence joins TRBV9 and TRBJ2-7; TRBD2 matches at 15 bases. Germline values: CDR1 SGDLS, CDR2 YYNGEE. With 3 bases clipped from V and 6 bases from J, the junction kept 1 base outside the gene matches. There are 14 residues in the CDR3. This CDR3 is CASSAGLAGGEQYF. Written as DNA, the CDR3 is TGTGCCAGCAGCGCGGGACTAGCGGGAGGCGAGCAGTACTTC.

This clone was detected only a few times. The chain links TRBV6-5 to TRBJ1-5; TRBD1 matches 7 bases. Germline lookup yields CDR1 MNHEY and CDR2 SVGAGI. This CDR3 contains 15 residues. The ends lost 6 bases at V and 2 bases at J; junction bases unmatched: 7. CDR3 DNA: TGTGCCAGCAGCGGGACAGTTTCGGGCAATCAGCCCCAGCATTTT. Its translation: CASSGTVSGNQPQHF.

Concerning this clone: A read error may account for a junction end that differs from germline. The chain carries TRBV9 and TRBJ2-7; 7 nucleotides align to TRBD1. The CDR3 runs 16 residues. Germline V gene lookup returns CDR1 SGDLS and CDR2 YYNGEE. The CDR3 spells CASSAGQDVGLSLAHF. The CDR3 bases are TGTGCCAGCAGCGCCGGACAGGACGTTGGTCTGTCACTCGCCCACTTC.

V and J are TRBV7-9 and TRBJ1-1; 7 bases map to TRBD1. Trimming removed 4 bases from V and 5 bases from J; junction bases left unmatched: 4. There are 13 residues in the CDR3. Germline-derived CDR1 and CDR2 are SEHNR and FQNEAQ (reference sequence). The CDR3 DNA is TGTGCCAGCAGCTATCGGACAGGAACTGAAGCTTTCTTT. It translates to CASSYRTGTEAFF.

Worth noting for this clone: The same CDR3 can be traced to other DNA sequences in this sample. The J gene is TRBJ2-7, the V gene TRBV5-1; no clear D. Looked up from germline, CDR1 is SGHRS and CDR2 is YFSETQ. The V end was cut by 0 bases, the J end by 3 bases, with 7 bases between. The CDR3 covers 13 residues. For the CDR3, the DNA is TGCGCCAGCAGCTTGGGACAAGTCTACGAGCAGTACTTC. This encodes CASSLGQVYEQYF.

The V call is TRBV7-9, the J call TRBJ1-6, with D perhaps matching TRBD1 (6 bases). Looked up from germline, CDR1 is SEHNR and CDR2 is FQNEAQ (reference sequence). CDR3 length equals 17 residues. With 5 bases removed from V and 0 bases from J, the gap between germline ends came to 14 bases. The CDR3 sequence is CASSDGQFSSYNSPLHF. The DNA for the CDR3 is TGTGCCAGCAGCGATGGACAGTTCAGCTCCTATAATTCACCCCTCCACTTT.